These 11 T cell receptor beta chains were all obtained from the same sample, sequenced in a study of T-cell reconstitution after alpha-beta-depleted transplantation in children. Unique molecular identifiers featured in how the TCRbeta library was prepared. TCRdb itself ran the PCR reads through MiXCR, one entry per CDR3 protein. The sample holds about 500,000 distinct CDR3 sequences, around a third seen once. The sample was PBMCs from the stem cell graft donor, taken from the stem cell graft. The receptors stem from a human donor who donated a stem cell graft to a child with aplastic anemia.

This clonotype was seen a few times. The chain uses TRBV12-3 or TRBV12-4 and TRBJ2-1; 10 nucleotides agree with TRBD2. Unmatched junction bases numbered 6, after V lost 1 base and J lost 0 bases. The CDR3 runs to 18 residues. The CDR3 loop reads CASSLVQREGSSYNEQFF. The CDR3 DNA reads as TGTGCCAGCAGTTTAGTCCAGCGGGAGGGGAGCTCCTACAATGAGCAGTTCTTC.

The chain employs TRBV16 and TRBJ2-1; the D is unclear. Deletions cut 0 bases from V and 8 bases from J, with 2 bases between. The germline V gene has CDR1 KGHSY and CDR2 FQNENV. This CDR3 spans 11 amino acids. This chain's CDR3 is CASSQSDEQFF. The CDR3 DNA reads TGTGCCAGCAGCCAATCGGATGAGCAGTTCTTC.

The chain is built from TRBV28 and TRBJ2-4, with 7 nucleotides matching TRBD1. Germline trimming cut 5 bases from V and 1 base from J; bases unmatched to any gene: 8. Per the germline V gene, CDR1 is MDHEN and CDR2 is SYDVKM. The CDR3 has 16 residues. CDR3: CASSVTGAGAKNIQYF. CDR3 DNA: TGTGCCAGCAGTGTTACAGGGGCCGGGGCCAAAAACATTCAGTACTTC.

In this sample, this clonotype turned up a few times. The V and J genes are TRBV12-3 or TRBV12-4 and TRBJ2-5; D could derive from TRBD1 or TRBD2 (5 bases each). V shed 7 bases and J shed 2 bases, with 11 bases lying between them. The CDR3 has 13 residues. The CDR3 region has the DNA TGTGCCAGCAAGGCAGGGACGCAAGAGACCCAGTACTTC. It specifies CASKAGTQETQYF.

This chain connects TRBV25-1 to TRBJ1-2; 9 nucleotides match TRBD1. The CDR3 spans 16 residues. J gave up 3 bases and V 6 bases, and 11 bases lay outside the gene matches. Germline V gene lookup returns CDR1 MGHDK and CDR2 SYGVNS. CDR3 in amino acids: CASRPFRTGEDYGYTF. In DNA form, the CDR3 reads TGTGCCAGCAGACCCTTTAGGACAGGGGAGGACTATGGCTACACCTTC.

The chain recombines TRBV5-1 with TRBJ2-2; perhaps TRBD1 as D (6 bases). Germline-derived CDR1 and CDR2 are SGHRS and YFSETQ. Between the trimmed V and J ends, which lost 5 bases and 3 bases, there was a span of 14 bases. The CDR3 runs 15 residues. The CDR3 protein is CASRFGGLDTGELFF. For the CDR3, the DNA is TGCGCCAGCAGATTTGGGGGCCTGGACACCGGGGAGCTGTTTTTT.

The chain joins TRBV27 to TRBJ1-1; TRBD1 is a possible D gene (6 bases). The germline CDR1 and CDR2 sequences are MNHEY and SMNVEV (reference sequence). V lost 5 bases and J 1 base, leaving 14 bases between the germline ends. The CDR3 length is 15 residues. The CDR3, as DNA: TGTGCCAGCAGTGGGGGGCATCTATCGAACACTGAAGCTTTCTTT. Its protein is CASSGGHLSNTEAFF.

This clonotype is labeled as medium-sized. The V call is TRBV6-2 or TRBV6-3, the J call TRBJ2-3, with 8 bases identical to TRBD1. The V segment lost 10 bases and the J segment 4 bases; nucleotides outside the gene matches: 10. CDR3 size: 14 residues. Germline loops: CDR1 MNHEY, CDR2 SVGEGT. The CDR3 region has the DNA TGTGCCACCCAGGGACAGGACGGGTCAGATACGCAGTATTTT. It encodes CATQGQDGSDTQYF.

A single count supports this clonotype. One end of the junction fails to match germline, which may point to a read error. V and J are TRBV12-3 or TRBV12-4 and TRBJ2-1; 14 bases match TRBD2. This CDR3 is 17 amino acids long. DNA of the CDR3: TGTGCCAGCAGCCCGACTAGCGGGAGGGGGGCCTACAATGAGCAGTTTTTC. Translating it yields CASSPTSGRGAYNEQFF.

This rearrangement joins TRBV28 to TRBJ2-1, with 9 bases fitting TRBD1. This CDR3 is 16 amino acids long. V shed 4 bases, J shed 3 bases, and the junction held 7 bases outside the gene matches. Germline V lookup: CDR1 MDHEN, CDR2 SYDVKM. As DNA, the CDR3 is TGTGCCAGCAGTTCCTCCGGGACAGGGAACTACAATGAGCAGTTCTTC. Its protein is CASSSSGTGNYNEQFF.

V is TRBV12-3 or TRBV12-4 and J is TRBJ2-2; D is perhaps TRBD1 (5 bases). V lost 4 bases to trimming and J lost 1 base, with 16 bases between them. This CDR3 contains 17 residues. The CDR3 here is CASSSPWGRENTGELFF. CDR3 DNA sequence: TGTGCCAGCAGTTCCCCTTGGGGCAGGGAGAACACCGGGGAGCTGTTTTTT.